A single T cell receptor beta chain is shown here with its context. This record comes from a study of blood T cell repertoires in COVID-19. Per germline, CDR1 SGHDN and CDR2 FVKESK. V was shortened by 5 bases and J by 6 bases, with 19 bases between the two germline ends. The CDR3 length is 16 residues. Method: immunoSEQ multiplex PCR; TCRdb's copy keeps in-frame clones and lacks some. The profile shows about 92,000 clones, around 85% of them singletons. The TCR comes from a woman aged 60-70 years with COVID-19, enrolled during active disease. V and J are TRBV14 and TRBJ1-4; tentative D call: TRBD1 (6 bases). Sequencing used peripheral blood. This chain's CDR3 is CASSRIRGVEDEKLFF. CDR3 sequence (DNA): TGTGCCAGCAGCAGAATCAGGGGAGTCGAGGATGAAAAACTGTTTTTT.